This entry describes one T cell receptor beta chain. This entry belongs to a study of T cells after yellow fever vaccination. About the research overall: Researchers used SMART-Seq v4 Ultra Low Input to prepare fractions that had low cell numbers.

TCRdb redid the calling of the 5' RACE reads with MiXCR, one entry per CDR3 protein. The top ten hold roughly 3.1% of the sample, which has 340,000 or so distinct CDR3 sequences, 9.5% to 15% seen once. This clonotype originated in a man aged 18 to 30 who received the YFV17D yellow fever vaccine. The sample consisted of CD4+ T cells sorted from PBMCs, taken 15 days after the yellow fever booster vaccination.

CDR3 coding DNA: TGTGCCAGCAGTCCCTCCCCTAGCGGGGGGACAGATACGCAGTATTTT. As protein: CASSPSPSGGTDTQYF. The V and J genes are TRBV27 and TRBJ2-3, with 11 bases identical to TRBD2. V shed 5 bases and J 3 bases; nucleotides not matched to a gene: 7. This CDR3 is built from 16 residues. Germline V gene lookup returns CDR1 MNHEY and CDR2 SMNVEV (reference sequence).